This T cell receptor beta chain came from a study of T cells in Graves' hyperthyroidism and ophthalmopathy. Study-wide points: The model anticipated ophthalmopathy a median about six months pre-onset.

Patients with ophthalmopathy all had a Clinical Activity Score of at least 3, a NOSPECS grade of at least 4 and duration under 3 months. Exclusion of a patient resulted from uncontrolled infection, other autoimmune disease, pregnancy or lactation. PBMCs were sourced from less than 12 ml fresh peripheral blood. This clonotype was seen a few times. Its specificity is unknown. The CDR3 regions of TCR beta were amplified from RNA transcripts. RT-PCR in the first round (using the HTBI primer set) targeted the TCR CDR3. TCRdb reprocessed the multiplex PCR reads via MiXCR and lists one record per CDR3 protein. The sample carries some 350,000 distinct CDR3 sequences, roughly 13% recorded once. Per the germline V gene, CDR1 is SGHVS and CDR2 is FNYEAQ. The CDR3 contains 15 residues. With 5 bases removed from V and 1 base from J, the gap between germline ends came to 11 bases.

The sequenced sample was blood. This TCR came from a woman aged 40 to 55 with Graves' ophthalmopathy. The chain uses TRBV7-6 and TRBJ2-2, with D tentatively TRBD2 (6 bases). For the CDR3, the DNA is TGTGCCAGCAGCCGTAGCGGAAAGAACACCGGGGAGCTGTTTTTT. This sequence encodes CASSRSGKNTGELFF.